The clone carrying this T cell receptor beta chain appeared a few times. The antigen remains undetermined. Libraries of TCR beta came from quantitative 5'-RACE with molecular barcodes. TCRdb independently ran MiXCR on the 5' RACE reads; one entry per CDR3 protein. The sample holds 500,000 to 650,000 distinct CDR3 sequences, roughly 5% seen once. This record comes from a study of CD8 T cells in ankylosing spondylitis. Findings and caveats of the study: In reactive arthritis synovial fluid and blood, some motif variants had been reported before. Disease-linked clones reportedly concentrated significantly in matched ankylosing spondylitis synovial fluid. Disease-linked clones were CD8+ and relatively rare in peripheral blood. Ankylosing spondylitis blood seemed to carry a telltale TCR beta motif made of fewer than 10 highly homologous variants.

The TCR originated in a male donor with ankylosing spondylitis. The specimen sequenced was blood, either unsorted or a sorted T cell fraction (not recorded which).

The CDR3 DNA sequence: TGCGCCAGCAGCCAAGATCGGGCCTACAATGAGCAGTTCTTC. It codes for CASSQDRAYNEQFF. The V gene is TRBV4-1, the J gene TRBJ2-1; D remains ambiguous. Germline CDR1 is MGHRA and CDR2 is YSYEKL. The CDR3 covers 14 residues. The ends were cut back, 0 bases at V and 2 bases at J, with 5 bases in the middle.